Below are 26 T cell receptor beta chains sequenced from a single sample in a study of beta chain features in type 1 diabetes. What was sequenced were expressed TCRB transcripts, since all of the isolated RNA had been reverse transcribed. Profiling relied on immunoSEQ multiplex PCR, and the TCRdb table lists in-frame clones only, not all of them. The table lists some 900,000 clones, 15% to 20% of them singletons. The material sequenced was naive CD4+ T cells from blood. Receptor source: a woman aged 18-29 years in good health.

This clone was counted only a few times. The chain is built from TRBV7-2 and TRBJ2-3; D remains ambiguous. CDR1 and CDR2 from the germline V gene are SGHTA and FQGNSA. V was shortened by 5 bases and J by 6 bases, with 15 bases between the two germline ends. This CDR3 is 14 amino acids long. Here the CDR3 reads CASSPPPARDTQYF. CDR3 DNA: TGTGCCAGCAGCCCCCCACCTGCACGCGATACGCAGTATTTT.

This clone showed up just once. Other DNA sequences in the sample encode the same CDR3. The V call is TRBV15, the J call TRBJ2-7; D uncertain. V was shortened by 0 bases and J by 1 base, with 7 bases between the two germline ends. CDR1 and CDR2 (germline): LNHNV, YYDKDF (reference sequence). This CDR3 has 14 residues. CDR3: CATSRDVGSYEQYF. The CDR3 coding sequence is TGTGCCACCAGCAGAGATGTGGGATCCTACGAGCAGTACTTC.

The V gene is TRBV7-8, the J gene TRBJ2-1, with 10 bases lining up with TRBD2. Germline V gene sequence: CDR1 SGHVS, CDR2 FQNEAQ. With 5 bases clipped from V and 2 bases from J, the junction kept 3 bases outside the gene matches. CDR3 length equals 15 residues. The CDR3 here is CASSRGLAPYNEQFF. Here the CDR3 DNA reads TGTGCCAGCAGCCGGGGACTAGCGCCCTACAATGAGCAGTTCTTC.

The genes are TRBV19 and TRBJ2-7; 12 bases are a match to TRBD2. Germline-derived CDR1 and CDR2 are LNHDA and SQIVND (reference sequence). This CDR3 is built from 15 residues. With V trimmed by 5 bases and J by 4 bases, 6 bases remained unmatched. The CDR3 spells CASSALTSGSYEQYF. DNA of the CDR3: TGTGCCAGTAGTGCCCTGACTAGCGGGAGTTACGAGCAGTACTTC.

Only a few counts were recorded for this clone. V and J are TRBV4-2 and TRBJ1-1, with 9 bases lining up with TRBD1. V was clipped by 1 base and J by 5 bases; unmatched bases: 8. CDR1 is LGHNA and CDR2 is YNFKEQ in the germline V gene. The CDR3 is made up of 16 amino acids. DNA of the CDR3: TGTGCCAGCAGCCAAGCCAGACCGGGACAGGGAACTGAAGCTTTCTTT. Residues: CASSQARPGQGTEAFF.

The gene calls are TRBV9 and TRBJ2-3; D is ambiguous. V lost 0 bases to trimming and J lost 0 bases, with 8 bases between them. CDR1 and CDR2 (germline): SGDLS, YYNGEE. CDR3 length: 15 amino acids. DNA for the CDR3: TGTGCCAGCAGCGTAGGCCTCCAAAGCACAGATACGCAGTATTTT. It translates to CASSVGLQSTDTQYF.

As regards this clone: Distinct nucleotide sequences in the sample also encode this CDR3. The chain joins TRBV29-1 to TRBJ1-1; D not certain. CDR3 length: 13 amino acids. The V gene's germline CDR1 is SQVTM and CDR2 ANQGSEA. V lost 1 base and J lost 0, with 6 bases in between. This CDR3 is CSVEGQMNTEAFF. The CDR3 DNA reads TGCAGCGTTGAAGGTCAAATGAACACTGAAGCTTTCTTT.

This chain connects TRBV5-1 to TRBJ2-3; weak D call: TRBD1 (5 bases). With 0 bases removed from V and 6 bases from J, the gap between germline ends came to 11 bases. The CDR3 is made up of 14 amino acids. Germline V gene lookup returns CDR1 SGHRS and CDR2 YFSETQ. This chain's CDR3 is CASSLGGPNDTQYF. The CDR3 DNA reads TGCGCCAGCAGCTTGGGGGGCCCCAATGATACGCAGTATTTT.

This chain joins TRBV2 and TRBJ1-5; D call uncertain. The germline V gene has CDR1 SNHLY and CDR2 FYNNEI. This CDR3 has 15 residues. The germline V and J ends were trimmed by 6 bases and 1 base, with 13 bases remaining between them. The CDR3 spells CASSELQRSNQPQHF. The CDR3 coding sequence is TGTGCCAGCAGCGAGTTACAGAGAAGCAATCAGCCCCAGCATTTT.

V usage is TRBV11-3 and J usage is TRBJ2-3; D unclear. From germline, CDR1 is SGHNT and CDR2 YENEEA. The CDR3 length is 13 residues. Trimming took 5 bases from V and 4 from J, leaving 10 bases between them. This CDR3 is CASSAGLPDTQYF. The CDR3 nucleotides are TGTGCCAGCAGCGCCGGGCTGCCAGATACGCAGTATTTT.

Turning to this clone: The same CDR3 also results from other DNA sequences found in this sample. The CDR3 nucleotides read TGTGCCAGCAGCTTAAGGCAGGGGGCCTACGAGCAGTACTTC. It codes for CASSLRQGAYEQYF. The chain uses TRBV7-9 and TRBJ2-7, with 7 bases matching TRBD1. V trimming: 2 bases; J trimming: 2 bases; junction bases outside the gene matches: 3. Germline CDR1 is SEHNR and CDR2 is FQNEAQ (reference sequence). The CDR3 loop spans 14 amino acids.

There are many counts of this clone. In the same sample, other DNA sequences code for this CDR3. The chain uses TRBV7-9 and TRBJ2-5, with no clear D. Per germline, CDR1 SEHNR and CDR2 FQNEAQ (reference sequence). The CDR3 extends over 12 amino acids. The V gene lost 4 bases and the J gene lost 5 bases, with 8 bases spanning the gap. The chain's CDR3 is CASSSGEETQYF. The CDR3 DNA follows: TGTGCCAGCAGCTCTGGAGAGGAGACCCAGTACTTC.

The CDR3 DNA reads TGTGCCAGCAGCTTAGCCTGGGCCGGGACGAACACCGGGGAGCTGTTTTTT. Protein sequence: CASSLAWAGTNTGELFF. V usage is TRBV7-8 and J usage is TRBJ2-2, with D tentatively TRBD2 (5 bases). Trimming pared 0 bases from V and 0 bases from J, leaving 11 bases between. In germline, CDR1 is SGHVS, CDR2 FQNEAQ. The CDR3 has 17 amino acids.

The rearrangement uses TRBV19 and TRBJ2-1, with 7 positions matching TRBD1. Trimming removed 6 bases from V and 2 bases from J; junction bases left unmatched: 7. Germline V lookup: CDR1 LNHDA, CDR2 SQIVND (reference sequence). This CDR3 is built from 15 residues. The CDR3 spells CASRSGQATYNEQFF. The CDR3 DNA is TGTGCCAGTAGAAGTGGACAGGCGACCTACAATGAGCAGTTCTTC.

Note on this clone: Other DNA sequences in this specimen translate into the identical CDR3. The J gene is TRBJ2-7, the V gene TRBV15; tentatively, D is TRBD1 (5 bases). The CDR3 loop spans 14 amino acids. Trimming took off 0 bases at V and 0 bases at J, with 6 bases between the two ends. Germline V CDR1 and CDR2: LNHNV, YYDKDF (reference sequence). The CDR3 reads CATSRDRASYEQYF. Written as DNA, the CDR3 is TGTGCCACCAGCAGAGACAGGGCCTCCTACGAGCAGTACTTC. The entire variable domain, with the rest obtained from reference TRBV15 and TRBJ2-7, is as follows: DAMVIQNPRYQVTQFGKPVTLSCSQTLNHNVMYWYQQKSSQAPKLLFHYYDKDFNNEADTPDNFQSRRPNTSFCFLDIRSPGLGDTAMYLCATSRDRASYEQYFGPGTRLTVT.

This clone was observed a few times. V is TRBV7-3 and J is TRBJ2-1, with 10 bases aligning to TRBD2. The germline V gene encodes CDR1 SGHTA and CDR2 FQGTGA. This CDR3 contains 15 residues. V was clipped by 1 base and J by 8 bases; unmatched bases: 5. The CDR3 DNA is TGTGCCAGCAGCTTAAAGGCTAGCGGGAGACATGAGCAGTTCTTC. Translating gives CASSLKASGRHEQFF.

The chain couples TRBV2 to TRBJ1-2; D gene uncertain. V lost 8 bases, J lost 8 bases, and 21 bases lay in between. In germline, CDR1 is SNHLY, CDR2 FYNNEI. This CDR3 contains 14 residues. In DNA, the CDR3 is TGTGCCAGCGTTATAATGGAGGGAACGGGAGGCTACACCTTC. Translating it yields CASVIMEGTGGYTF.

The chain employs TRBV7-6 and TRBJ2-2, with D unresolved. V was trimmed by 2 bases and J by 0 bases, leaving 7 bases between them. The CDR3 has 15 amino acids. CDR1 SGHVS and CDR2 FNYEAQ come from the germline V gene. CDR3 coding DNA: TGTGCCAGCAGCTTAAGGGCAGCGAACACCGGGGAGCTGTTTTTT. This gives the protein CASSLRAANTGELFF.

This clone has more than one count but fewer than ten. The V gene is TRBV20-1, the J gene TRBJ1-1, with D unclear. The CDR3 is 11 amino acids. Germline V gene lookup returns CDR1 DFQATT and CDR2 SNEGSKA (reference sequence). The germline V and J ends were trimmed by 6 bases and 7 bases, with 12 bases remaining between them. The CDR3: CSARLYDEAFF. The CDR3 nucleotides are TGCAGTGCAAGATTATACGATGAAGCTTTCTTT.

This clone was detected only once. V is TRBV7-6 and J is TRBJ2-1, with TRBD2 matching over 13 bases. The ends lost 5 bases at V and 6 bases at J; junction bases unmatched: 7. Germline assignment: CDR1 SGHVS and CDR2 FNYEAQ. The CDR3 consists of 16 residues. CDR3 DNA: TGTGCCAGCAGCCGGGCCGGGACTAGCGGGACCAATGAGCAGTTCTTC. It yields the protein CASSRAGTSGTNEQFF. Together with reference TRBV7-6 and TRBJ2-1, the CDR3 gives the full variable domain: GAGVSQSPRYKVTKRGQDVALRCDPISGHVSLYWYRQALGQGPEFLTYFNYEAQQDKSGLPNDRFSAERPEGSISTLTIQRTEQRDSAMYRCASSRAGTSGTNEQFFGPGTRLTVL.

This clone was picked up a small number of times. The chain has TRBV7-9 and TRBJ1-3, with D uncertain. This CDR3 contains 15 residues. The germline V gene has CDR1 SEHNR and CDR2 FQNEAQ (reference sequence). V lost 2 bases and J 4 bases, leaving 12 bases between the germline ends. CDR3 nucleotides: TGTGCCAGCAGCTTACAGGAACAAGCCGGAAACACCATATATTTT. It is translated as CASSLQEQAGNTIYF. Using reference TRBV7-9 and TRBJ1-3 for the parts outside the CDR3, the full variable domain is DTGVSQNPRHKITKRGQNVTFRCDPISEHNRLYWYRQTLGQGPEFLTYFQNEAQLEKSRLLSDRFSAERPKGSFSTLEIQRTEQGDSAMYLCASSLQEQAGNTIYFGEGSWLTVV.

This clone was counted only a few times. The chain couples TRBV5-1 to TRBJ2-7, with TRBD1 identical over 9 bases. J lost 5 bases, V lost 3 bases, and 3 bases had no gene match. The germline V gene encodes CDR1 SGHRS and CDR2 YFSETQ. The CDR3 is 13 residues long. CDR3 loop: CASSWDRDNEQYF. CDR3 DNA: TGCGCCAGCAGCTGGGACAGGGACAACGAGCAGTACTTC.

Turning to this clone: The same CDR3 can be traced to other DNA sequences in this sample. This chain links TRBV28 with TRBJ1-5; the D is unclear. Trimming removed 4 bases at V and 6 bases at J, with 7 bases between. There are 12 residues in the CDR3. Germline CDR1 MDHEN, CDR2 SYDVKM. CDR3 residues: CASSSGGQPQHF. CDR3 sequence (DNA): TGTGCCAGCAGTTCAGGTGGTCAGCCCCAGCATTTT.

This clone was detected only a few times. Different DNA sequences within this sample yield the same CDR3. V is TRBV7-9 and J is TRBJ1-5, with D unclear. The germline V gene has CDR1 SEHNR and CDR2 FQNEAQ (reference sequence). V lost 3 bases to trimming and J lost 3 bases, with 9 bases between them. There are 14 residues in the CDR3. The CDR3 sequence: CASSFGSSNQPQHF. DNA of the CDR3: TGTGCCAGCAGCTTTGGCAGTTCCAATCAGCCCCAGCATTTT.

This clone has just a few counts. The chain couples TRBV5-4 to TRBJ2-5; the D gene is possibly TRBD1 (6 bases). Trimming pared 4 bases from V and 2 bases from J, leaving 12 bases between. This CDR3 is 14 amino acids long. The germline V gene has CDR1 SGHNT and CDR2 YYREEE (reference sequence). The chain's CDR3 is CASSQGQRQETQYF. The CDR3 nucleotides read TGTGCCAGCAGCCAAGGACAGAGGCAAGAGACCCAGTACTTC.

J is TRBJ2-5 and V is TRBV5-4; weak D call: TRBD2 (6 bases). Germline V gene sequence: CDR1 SGHNT, CDR2 YYREEE (reference sequence). CDR3 length: 14 residues. V shed 4 bases and J shed 5 bases, with 15 bases lying between them. CDR3: CASSAGTSWETQYF. In DNA, the CDR3 is TGTGCCAGCAGCGCCGGGACTTCTTGGGAGACCCAGTACTTC.